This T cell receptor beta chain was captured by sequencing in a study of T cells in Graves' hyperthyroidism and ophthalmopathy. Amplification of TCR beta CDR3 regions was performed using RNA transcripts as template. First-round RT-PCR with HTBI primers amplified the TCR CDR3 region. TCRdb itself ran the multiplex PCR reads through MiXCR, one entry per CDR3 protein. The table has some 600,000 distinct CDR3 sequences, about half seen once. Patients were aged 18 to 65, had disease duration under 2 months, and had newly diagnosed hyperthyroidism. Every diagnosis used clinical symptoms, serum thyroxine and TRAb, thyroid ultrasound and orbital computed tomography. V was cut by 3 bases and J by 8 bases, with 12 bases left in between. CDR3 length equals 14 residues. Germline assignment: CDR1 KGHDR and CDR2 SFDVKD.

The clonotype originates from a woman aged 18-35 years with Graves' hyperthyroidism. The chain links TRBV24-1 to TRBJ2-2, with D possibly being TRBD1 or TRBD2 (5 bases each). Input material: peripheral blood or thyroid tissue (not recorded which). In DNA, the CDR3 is TGTGCCACCAGTGATACCCGGGACGCAGGGGAGCTGTTTTTT. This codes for CATSDTRDAGELFF.